These 16 T cell receptor beta chains originate from one sample sequenced in a study of blood T cell repertoires in COVID-19. Sequencing used immunoSEQ multiplex PCR; TCRdb keeps in-frame clones, though not all of them. The sample includes 100,000 to 150,000 clones, about 70% of them seen just once. The source material was peripheral blood. These TCRs come from a man aged 55 to 70 with acute or convalescent COVID-19.

V and J are TRBV7-9 and TRBJ2-1, with D perhaps matching TRBD2 (5 bases). The CDR3 length is 14 residues. Germline CDR1 is SEHNR and CDR2 is FQNEAQ (reference sequence). Trimming cost V 3 bases and J 5 bases, with 11 bases left between them. Here the CDR3 reads CASSFSSLHNEQFF. The CDR3 region has the DNA TGTGCCAGCAGCTTTTCTAGCCTGCACAATGAGCAGTTCTTC. The entire variable domain, with the rest obtained from reference TRBV7-9 and TRBJ2-1, is as follows: DTGVSQNPRHKITKRGQNVTFRCDPISEHNRLYWYRQTLGQGPEFLTYFQNEAQLEKSRLLSDRFSAERPKGSFSTLEIQRTEQGDSAMYLCASSFSSLHNEQFFGPGTRLTVL.

This chain connects TRBV11-3 to TRBJ2-6; 11 bases agree with TRBD1. The V segment lost 5 bases and the J segment 2 bases; nucleotides outside the gene matches: 2. Germline lookup yields CDR1 SGHNT and CDR2 YENEEA. The CDR3 is 16 residues long. The CDR3 sequence: CASSPGQGAGANVLTF. CDR3 coding DNA: TGTGCCAGCAGCCCGGGACAGGGGGCTGGGGCCAACGTCCTGACTTTC.

V and J are TRBV6-5 and TRBJ2-7; 11 bases map to TRBD1. The germline CDR1 and CDR2 sequences are MNHEY and SVGAGI. V gave up 4 bases and J gave up 5 bases; unmatched junction bases: 1. The CDR3 runs 13 residues. The CDR3 DNA reads TGTGCCAGCAGTTGGGACAGGGGGAACGAGCAGTACTTC. It yields the protein CASSWDRGNEQYF.

The table lists this clone with a few counts. J is TRBJ1-4 and V is TRBV12-5; D is unresolved. Germline V CDR1 and CDR2: LGHNT, FRNRAP. The CDR3 contains 18 residues. V lost 3 bases, J lost 0 bases, and 17 bases lay in between. Here the CDR3 reads CASGFTSQRGSTNEKLFF. In DNA, the CDR3 is TGTGCTAGTGGTTTCACCTCCCAACGGGGTTCAACTAATGAAAAACTGTTTTTT.

The J gene is TRBJ1-2, the V gene TRBV19, with a weak D call TRBD1 (5 bases). V was shortened by 5 bases and J by 9 bases, with 10 bases between the two germline ends. Germline V gene sequence: CDR1 LNHDA, CDR2 SQIVND (reference sequence). The CDR3 spans 11 residues. CDR3 in DNA: TGTGCCAGTAGTGGGAGGGGAAGCTACACCTTC. It translates to CASSGRGSYTF.

The chain is built from TRBV27 and TRBJ1-2, with 9 bases that match TRBD1. Germline V gene lookup returns CDR1 MNHEY and CDR2 SMNVEV (reference sequence). The CDR3 runs to 15 residues. V lost 5 bases to trimming and J lost 4 bases; unmatched junction nucleotides: 8. CDR3 sequence reads: CASSPRTGVGYGYTF. The DNA of the CDR3 is TGTGCCAGCAGTCCCCGGACAGGGGTGGGCTATGGCTACACCTTC.

The genes are TRBV7-8 and TRBJ1-1; D gene ambiguous. Deletions cut 2 bases from V and 2 bases from J, with 6 bases between. The CDR3 extends over 13 amino acids. From germline, CDR1 is SGHVS and CDR2 FQNEAQ. This chain's CDR3 is CASSLTANTEAFF. The CDR3 DNA follows: TGTGCCAGCAGCTTAACAGCTAACACTGAAGCTTTCTTT.

The chain links TRBV7-8 to TRBJ2-7; D may be TRBD1 (6 bases). The germline CDR1 and CDR2 sequences are SGHVS and FQNEAQ. The CDR3 loop spans 14 amino acids. The ends were cut back, 5 bases at V and 2 bases at J, with 13 bases in the middle. Here the CDR3 reads CASSLRDTAYEQYF. CDR3 sequence (DNA): TGTGCCAGCAGCCTCCGGGACACCGCCTACGAGCAGTACTTC.

This sequence joins TRBV7-9 and TRBJ1-1, with a possible D match to TRBD1 (5 bases). CDR3 length: 12 residues. V was pared by 5 bases and J by 10 bases, with 14 bases between. Germline CDR1 reads SEHNR; CDR2 reads FQNEAQ (reference sequence). Written as DNA, the CDR3 is TGTGCCAGCAGCCAGGGTTCGCAGGGAGCTTTCTTT. Translating gives CASSQGSQGAFF.

This clone was recorded only once. V is TRBV10-2 and J is TRBJ2-7; 7 bases agree with TRBD1. Germline CDR1 WSHSY, CDR2 SAAADI. Losses at the gene ends were 7 bases for V and 2 bases for J; bases not matched to a gene: 8. CDR3 length: 14 amino acids. CDR3 residues: CASKQGQGTYEQYF. The CDR3 region has the DNA TGCGCCAGCAAACAGGGGCAGGGAACCTACGAGCAGTACTTC.

The rearrangement joins TRBV3-1 (or the pseudogene TRBV3-2) to TRBJ1-1, with D possibly matching TRBD1 (6 bases). The CDR3 is 13 amino acids. CDR1 is LGHDT and CDR2 is YNNKEL in the germline V gene (reference sequence). The ends were cut back, 5 bases at V and 6 bases at J, with 13 bases in the middle. The CDR3 bases are TGTGCCAGCAGCTTGAGGGGGGGGGCTGAAGCTTTCTTT. This sequence encodes CASSLRGGAEAFF.

The chain couples TRBV30 to TRBJ2-1; tentatively, D is TRBD2 (7 bases). V was trimmed by 5 bases and J by 2 bases, leaving 25 bases between them. The CDR3 length is 18 residues. Per the germline V gene, CDR1 is GTSNPN and CDR2 is SVGIG (reference sequence). The CDR3 coding sequence is TGTGCCTGGTCGACGGGGCTAGCGGAGGGGGTAACCTACAATGAGCAGTTCTTC. It translates to CAWSTGLAEGVTYNEQFF.

The gene calls are TRBV10-3 and TRBJ2-1; 7 bases agree with TRBD1. The CDR3 runs to 16 residues. CDR1 is ENHRY, CDR2 SYGVKD, per germline. V lost 4 bases, J lost 0 bases, and 6 bases stayed unmatched. The CDR3 region is CAISGKTGSSYNEQFF. DNA for the CDR3: TGTGCCATCAGTGGGAAGACAGGGAGCTCCTACAATGAGCAGTTCTTC.

This chain connects TRBV6-5 to TRBJ1-5; D is possibly TRBD1 (6 bases). The V gene lost 4 bases and the J gene lost 7 bases, with 20 bases spanning the gap. The germline V gene encodes CDR1 MNHEY and CDR2 SVGAGI. CDR3 size: 16 residues. CDR3 in DNA: TGTGCCAGCAGTTCCCGGGCCAGGGGTCAGATCCAGCCCCAGCATTTT. Amino acids: CASSSRARGQIQPQHF.

In DNA form, the CDR3 reads TGTGCCAGCAGTTTGCTCCAGGGCACTGAAGCTTTCTTT. It is translated as CASSLLQGTEAFF. This chain uses TRBV12-3 or TRBV12-4 with TRBJ1-1, with D possibly TRBD1 on 5 matching bases. V lost 3 bases and J 4 bases, leaving 9 bases between the germline ends. CDR3 length: 13 amino acids.

The chain has TRBV18 and TRBJ2-1; 10 bases map to TRBD2. The CDR3 runs to 15 residues. The germline V gene has CDR1 KGHSH and CDR2 LQKENI. The V segment lost 2 bases and the J segment 2 bases; nucleotides outside the gene matches: 0. The CDR3 coding sequence is TGTGCCAGCTCACCAACTAGCGGGACCTACAATGAGCAGTTCTTC. Amino acid sequence: CASSPTSGTYNEQFF.